This T cell receptor (beta chain) was obtained from a study of identifying expanded T cells in peripheral blood. Repertoires were generated with immunoSEQ multiplex PCR, while TCRdb's copy carries only in-frame clones and drops some. This table holds over 100,000 clones, roughly 90% found once. The CDR3 has 19 residues. V lost 4 bases to trimming and J lost 0 bases; unmatched junction nucleotides: 11. CDR1 and CDR2 (germline): SGHDT, YYEEEE. The rearrangement joins TRBV5-6 to TRBJ1-6, with 9 bases aligning to TRBD1. Material: blood. This receptor was obtained from a person aged 18 to 75 in good health. The CDR3 DNA follows: TGTGCCAGCAGCCGAGCCCCCGGGACAGGGATCTCCTATAATTCACCCCTCCACTTT. Amino acids: CASSRAPGTGISYNSPLHF.